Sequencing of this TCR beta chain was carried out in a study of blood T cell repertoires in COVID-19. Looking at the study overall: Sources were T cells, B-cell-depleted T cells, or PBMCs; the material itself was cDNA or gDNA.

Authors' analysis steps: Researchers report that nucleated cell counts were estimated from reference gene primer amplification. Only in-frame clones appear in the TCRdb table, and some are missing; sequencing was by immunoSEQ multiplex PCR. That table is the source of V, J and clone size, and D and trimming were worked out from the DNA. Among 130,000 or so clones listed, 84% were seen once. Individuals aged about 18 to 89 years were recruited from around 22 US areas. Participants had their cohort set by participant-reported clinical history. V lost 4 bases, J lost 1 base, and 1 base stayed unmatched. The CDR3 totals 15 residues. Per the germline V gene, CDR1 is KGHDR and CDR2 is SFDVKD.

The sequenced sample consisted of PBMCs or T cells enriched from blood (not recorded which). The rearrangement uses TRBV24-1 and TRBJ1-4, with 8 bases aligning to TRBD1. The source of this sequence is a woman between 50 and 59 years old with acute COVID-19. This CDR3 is CATSETGGTNEKLFF. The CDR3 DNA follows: TGTGCCACCAGTGAAACAGGGGGAACTAATGAAAAACTGTTTTTT.